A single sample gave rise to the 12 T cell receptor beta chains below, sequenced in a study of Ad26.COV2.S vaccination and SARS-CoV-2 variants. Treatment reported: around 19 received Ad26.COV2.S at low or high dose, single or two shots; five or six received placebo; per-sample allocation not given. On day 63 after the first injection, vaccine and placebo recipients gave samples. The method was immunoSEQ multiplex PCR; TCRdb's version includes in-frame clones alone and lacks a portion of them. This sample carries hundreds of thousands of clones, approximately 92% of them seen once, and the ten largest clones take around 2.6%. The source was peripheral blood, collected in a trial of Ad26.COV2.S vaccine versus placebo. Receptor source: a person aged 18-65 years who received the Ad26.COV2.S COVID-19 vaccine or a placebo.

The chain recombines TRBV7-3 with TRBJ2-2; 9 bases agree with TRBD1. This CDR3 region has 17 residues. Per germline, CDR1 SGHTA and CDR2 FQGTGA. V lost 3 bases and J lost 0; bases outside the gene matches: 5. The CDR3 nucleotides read TGTGCCAGCAGCTTGAACCGGGACAGGGCGAACACCGGGGAGCTGTTTTTT. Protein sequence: CASSLNRDRANTGELFF.

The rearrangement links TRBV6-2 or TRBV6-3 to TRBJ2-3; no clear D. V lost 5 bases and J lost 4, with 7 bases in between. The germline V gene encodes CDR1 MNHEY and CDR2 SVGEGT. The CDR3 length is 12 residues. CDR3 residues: CASSPSSDTQYF. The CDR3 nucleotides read TGTGCCAGCAGTCCCTCGTCAGATACGCAGTATTTT.

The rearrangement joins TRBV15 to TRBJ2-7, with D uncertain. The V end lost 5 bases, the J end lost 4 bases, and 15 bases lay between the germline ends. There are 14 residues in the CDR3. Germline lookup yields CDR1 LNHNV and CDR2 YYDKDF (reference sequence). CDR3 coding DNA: TGTGCCACCAGCTTACGATGGAAGTCTTACGAGCAGTACGTC. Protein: CATSLRWKSYEQYV.

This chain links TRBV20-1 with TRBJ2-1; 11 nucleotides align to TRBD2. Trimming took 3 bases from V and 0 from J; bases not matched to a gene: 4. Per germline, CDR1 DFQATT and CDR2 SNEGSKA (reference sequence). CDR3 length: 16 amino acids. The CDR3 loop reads CSASPGTSGSYNEQFF. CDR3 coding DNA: TGCAGTGCTAGTCCCGGGACTAGCGGCTCCTACAATGAGCAGTTCTTC.

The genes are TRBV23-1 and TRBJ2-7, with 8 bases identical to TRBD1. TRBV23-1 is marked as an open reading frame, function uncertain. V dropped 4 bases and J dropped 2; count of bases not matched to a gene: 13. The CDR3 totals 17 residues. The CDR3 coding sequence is TGCGCCAGCAGTCTACAGGGGGAGACGGACTTTCCCTACGAGCAGTACTTC. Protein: CASSLQGETDFPYEQYF.

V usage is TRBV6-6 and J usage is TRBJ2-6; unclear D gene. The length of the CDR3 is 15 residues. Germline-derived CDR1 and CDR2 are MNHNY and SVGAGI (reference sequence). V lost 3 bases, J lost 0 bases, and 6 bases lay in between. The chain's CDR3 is CASSYGISGANVLTF. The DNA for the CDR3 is TGTGCCAGCAGTTATGGGATCTCTGGGGCCAACGTCCTGACTTTC.

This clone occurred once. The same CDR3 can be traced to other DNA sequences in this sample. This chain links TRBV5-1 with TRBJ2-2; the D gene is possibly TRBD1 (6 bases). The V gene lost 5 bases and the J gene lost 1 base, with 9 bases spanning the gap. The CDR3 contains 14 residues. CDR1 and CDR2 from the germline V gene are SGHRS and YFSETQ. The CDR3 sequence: CASRGTLNTGELFF. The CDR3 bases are TGCGCCAGCAGGGGGACACTGAACACCGGGGAGCTGTTTTTT. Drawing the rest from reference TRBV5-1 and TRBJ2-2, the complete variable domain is KAGVTQTPRYLIKTRGQQVTLSCSPISGHRSVSWYQQTPGQGLQFLFEYFSETQRNKGNFPGRFSGRQFSNSRSEMNVSTLELGDSALYLCASRGTLNTGELFFGEGSRLTVL.

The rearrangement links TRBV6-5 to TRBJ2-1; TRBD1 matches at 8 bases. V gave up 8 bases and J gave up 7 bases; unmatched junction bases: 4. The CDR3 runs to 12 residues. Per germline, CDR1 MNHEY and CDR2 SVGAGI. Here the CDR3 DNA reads TGTGCCAGCGACAGGGGTGGGAATGAGCAGTTCTTC. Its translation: CASDRGGNEQFF.

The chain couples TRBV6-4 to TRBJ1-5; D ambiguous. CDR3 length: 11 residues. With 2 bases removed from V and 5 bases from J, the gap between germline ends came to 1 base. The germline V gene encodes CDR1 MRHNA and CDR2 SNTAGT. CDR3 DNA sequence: TGTGCCAGCAGTGACGATCAGCCCCAGCATTTT. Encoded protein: CASSDDQPQHF.

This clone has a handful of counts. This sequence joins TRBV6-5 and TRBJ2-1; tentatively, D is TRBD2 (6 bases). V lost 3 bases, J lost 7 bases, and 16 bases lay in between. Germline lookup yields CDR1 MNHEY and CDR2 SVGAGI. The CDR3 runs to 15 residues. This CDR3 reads CASSYSTGLLNEQFF. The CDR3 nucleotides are TGTGCCAGCAGTTATTCTACGGGACTTCTAAATGAGCAGTTCTTC.

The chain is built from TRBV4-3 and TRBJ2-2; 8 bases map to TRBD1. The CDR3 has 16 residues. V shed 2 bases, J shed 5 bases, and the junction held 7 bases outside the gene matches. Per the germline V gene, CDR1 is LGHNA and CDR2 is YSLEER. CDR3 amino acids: CASSQFGQGRTGELFF. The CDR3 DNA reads TGCGCCAGCAGCCAATTTGGACAGGGCAGAACCGGGGAGCTGTTTTTT.

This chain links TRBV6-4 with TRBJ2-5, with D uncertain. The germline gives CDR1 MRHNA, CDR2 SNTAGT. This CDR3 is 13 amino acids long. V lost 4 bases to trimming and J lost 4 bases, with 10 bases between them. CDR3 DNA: TGTGCCAGCAGTGGCGAGAAAGGAGAGACCCAGTACTTC. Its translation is CASSGEKGETQYF.